These T cell receptor beta chains were read from a single sample in a study of T cells after yellow fever vaccination. TCRdb re-derived calls from the 5' RACE reads in MiXCR, one entry per CDR3 protein. The sample consists of some 390,000 distinct CDR3 sequences, around 20% of them appearing once. This sample comprised PBMCs, obtained before the yellow fever booster vaccination. The origin of the receptors is a man between 18 and 29 years old who received the YFV17D yellow fever vaccine. Both conserved end residues are part of each CDR3. A clone size is listed for some rows: how often the clone was seen (once, few, many), or a class if it is expanded.

-	TRBV20-1	CSAETGITGELFF
few	TRBV5-5	CASSPESQSQLFF
many	TRBV4-1	CASSQRAVSNQPQHF
few	TRBV4-2	CASSQEGADTQYF
-	TRBV27	CASSLDQGDEQYF
few	TRBV20-1	CSARDLSGSIDTQYF
few	TRBV7-3	CASSPFGAGAGDTQYF
-	TRBV18	CASSPPGKLTGELFF
-	TRBV10-3	CAISVNRAKTYNEQFF
few	TRBV12-3/TRBV12-4	CASSLRRTGMVEQFF
many	TRBV6-5	CASSPGSGRRNTGELFF
-	TRBV4-3	CASSSLGGSGTGELFF
few	TRBV6-5	CASSYSGAHPGRNTIYF
few	TRBV4-1	CASSQVPEGTGELFF
few	TRBV7-9	CASSMSLGTEKLFF
few	TRBV28	CASSTPGLEGDTQYF
-	TRBV29-1	CSVGRDGAYEQYF
-	TRBV3-1	CASSHLAGSDTQYF
few	TRBV7-2	CASSFSQGVVHGYTF
-	TRBV3-1	CASSQSSLAGGPGQETQYF
few	TRBV6-6	CASSYPGGSTGELFF
few	TRBV20-1	CSARRTVNYGYTF
-	TRBV5-1	CASSLSNQGAGGYTF
few	TRBV9	CASSEPGTAFYGYTF
many	TRBV5-6	CASRPGTGDTGELFF
-	TRBV7-2	CASSLDSGTGVGELFF
few	TRBV6-6	CASSVVVSGNTIYF
few	TRBV19	CASSIGTVPKVFF
few	TRBV11-2	CASSLASGGYEDTQYF
-	TRBV10-3	CAISPVEVGAFF
few	TRBV29-1	CSVGTVHYGYTF
-	TRBV7-9	CASRRTGQGSYGYTF
-	TRBV19	CASSIGRRYGYTF
-	TRBV12-3/TRBV12-4	CASSSQGPADTQYF
-	TRBV9	CASSVGDWRLAGYNEQFF
-	TRBV20-1	CSAHSTDTQYF
-	TRBV14	CASSQQGISGELFF
-	TRBV24-1	CATSATPGSQFF
few	TRBV28	CASSGSLGGADEGETQYF
few	TRBV24-1	CATSGTGLSYGYTF
-	TRBV5-6	CASSPVSTGANTGELFF
few	TRBV2	CASSGGTSGETYNEQFF
many	TRBV20-1	CSAPHVGAVAGEQYF
-	TRBV20-1	CSASGGGANEQFF